What follows is one TCR beta chain and its context. Its antigen is undetermined. This sample was taken from a study of OX40 agonist ivuxolimab in advanced cancers. Study-level information: Patients got intravenous ivuxolimab at 0.01 to 10 mg/kg every 2 weeks. Study-level points and caveats: Undetermined was the antigen specificity of the expanded peripheral T cells.

Here immunoSEQ multiplex PCR was the method, and the copy in TCRdb shows in-frame clones only, minus some. The profile shows around 110,000 clones, around 93% of them singletons. V was clipped by 1 base and J by 1 base; unmatched bases: 2. The germline V gene encodes CDR1 SGHNT and CDR2 YYREEE (reference sequence). The CDR3 contains 15 residues. V and J are TRBV5-4 and TRBJ1-1; the match to TRBD1 covers 9 bases. Sequenced material: CD4+ or CD8+ T cells sorted from blood, taken in a trial of the OX40 agonist ivuxolimab. The receptor was derived from an adult with an advanced solid tumor such as melanoma, head and neck, liver or kidney cancer. This chain's CDR3 is CASSLLGQGNTEAFF. The CDR3 region has the DNA TGTGCCAGCAGCTTGCTGGGACAGGGGAACACTGAAGCTTTCTTT.